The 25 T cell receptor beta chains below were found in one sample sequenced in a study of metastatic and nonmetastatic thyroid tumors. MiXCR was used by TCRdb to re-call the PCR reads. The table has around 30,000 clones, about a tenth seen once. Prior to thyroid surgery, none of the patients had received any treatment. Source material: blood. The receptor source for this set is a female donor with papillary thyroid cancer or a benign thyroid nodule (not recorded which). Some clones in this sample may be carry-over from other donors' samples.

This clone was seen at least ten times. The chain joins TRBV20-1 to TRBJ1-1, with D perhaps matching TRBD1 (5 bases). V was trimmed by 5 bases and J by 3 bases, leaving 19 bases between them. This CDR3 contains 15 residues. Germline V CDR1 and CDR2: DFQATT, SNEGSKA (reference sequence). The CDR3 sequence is CSASKVGLGHTEAFF. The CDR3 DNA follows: TGCAGTGCTTCAAAAGTGGGGCTGGGTCACACTGAAGCTTTCTTT.

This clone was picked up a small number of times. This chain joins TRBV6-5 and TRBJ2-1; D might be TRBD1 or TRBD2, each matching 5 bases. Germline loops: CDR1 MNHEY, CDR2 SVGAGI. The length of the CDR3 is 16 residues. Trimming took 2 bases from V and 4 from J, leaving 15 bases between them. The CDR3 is CASSYGRGRTYNEQFF. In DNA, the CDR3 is TGTGCCAGCAGTTACGGTCGGGGACGGACATACAATGAGCAGTTCTTC.

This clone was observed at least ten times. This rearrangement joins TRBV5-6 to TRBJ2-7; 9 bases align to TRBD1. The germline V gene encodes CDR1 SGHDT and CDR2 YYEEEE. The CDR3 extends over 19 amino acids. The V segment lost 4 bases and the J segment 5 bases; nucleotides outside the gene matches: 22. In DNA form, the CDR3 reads TGTGCCAGCAGCCGCAAACAGGGGGCTACCTACCGGTGGGACAACGAGCAGTACTTC. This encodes CASSRKQGATYRWDNEQYF.

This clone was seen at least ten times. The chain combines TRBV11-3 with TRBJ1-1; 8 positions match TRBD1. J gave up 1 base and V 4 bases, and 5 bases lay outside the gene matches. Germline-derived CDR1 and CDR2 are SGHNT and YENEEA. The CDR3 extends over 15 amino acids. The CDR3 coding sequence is TGTGCCAGCAGCTCTGGGACAGGCCGGAACACTGAAGCTTTCTTT. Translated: CASSSGTGRNTEAFF.

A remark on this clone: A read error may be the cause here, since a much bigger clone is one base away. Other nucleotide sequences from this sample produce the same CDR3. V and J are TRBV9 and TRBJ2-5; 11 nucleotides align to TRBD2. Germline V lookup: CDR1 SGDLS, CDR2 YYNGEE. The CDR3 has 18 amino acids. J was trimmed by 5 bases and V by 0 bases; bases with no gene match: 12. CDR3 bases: TGTGCCAGCAGCGTAGGACCCGGGACTAGCGGTAGGCTGGAGACCCAGTACTTC. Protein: CASSVGPGTSGRLETQYF. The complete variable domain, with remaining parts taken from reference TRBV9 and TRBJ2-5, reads DSGVTQTPKHLITATGQRVTLRCSPRSGDLSVYWYQQSLDQGLQFLIQYYNGEERAKGNILERFSAQQFPDLHSELNLSSLELGDSALYFCASSVGPGTSGRLETQYFGPGTRLLVL.

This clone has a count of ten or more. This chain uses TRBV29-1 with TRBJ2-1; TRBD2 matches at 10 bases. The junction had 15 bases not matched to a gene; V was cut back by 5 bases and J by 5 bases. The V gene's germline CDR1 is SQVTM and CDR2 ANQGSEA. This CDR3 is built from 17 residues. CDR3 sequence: CSVPKGLAGEYDNEQFF. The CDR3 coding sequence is TGCAGCGTTCCCAAAGGGCTAGCGGGAGAGTACGACAATGAGCAGTTCTTC.

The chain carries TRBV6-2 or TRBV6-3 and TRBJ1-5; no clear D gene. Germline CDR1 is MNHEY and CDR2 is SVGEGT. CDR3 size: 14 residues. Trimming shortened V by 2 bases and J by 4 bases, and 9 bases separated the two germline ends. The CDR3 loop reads CASSYSGKNQPQHF. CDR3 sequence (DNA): TGTGCCAGCAGTTACAGTGGTAAAAATCAGCCCCAGCATTTT.

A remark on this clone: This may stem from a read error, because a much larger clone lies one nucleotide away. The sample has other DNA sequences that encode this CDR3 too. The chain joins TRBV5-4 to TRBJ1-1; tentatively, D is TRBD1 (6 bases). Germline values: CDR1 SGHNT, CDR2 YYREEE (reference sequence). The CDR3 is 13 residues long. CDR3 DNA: TGTGCCAGCACCACGGTGGGGGCCACTGAAGCCTTCTTT. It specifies CASTTVGATEAFF.

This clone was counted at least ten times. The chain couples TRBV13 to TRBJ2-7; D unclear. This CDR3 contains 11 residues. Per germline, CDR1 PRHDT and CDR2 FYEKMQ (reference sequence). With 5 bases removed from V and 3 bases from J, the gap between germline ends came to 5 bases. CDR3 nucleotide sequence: TGTGCCAGCAGCCTCGGCTACGAGCAGTACTTC. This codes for CASSLGYEQYF.

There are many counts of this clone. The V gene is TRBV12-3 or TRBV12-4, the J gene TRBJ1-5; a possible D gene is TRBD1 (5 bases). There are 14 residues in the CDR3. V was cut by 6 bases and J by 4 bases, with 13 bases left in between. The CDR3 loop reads CASSQGAGNQPQHF. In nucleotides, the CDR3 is TGTGCCAGCAGCCAAGGGGCAGGGAATCAGCCCCAGCATTTT.

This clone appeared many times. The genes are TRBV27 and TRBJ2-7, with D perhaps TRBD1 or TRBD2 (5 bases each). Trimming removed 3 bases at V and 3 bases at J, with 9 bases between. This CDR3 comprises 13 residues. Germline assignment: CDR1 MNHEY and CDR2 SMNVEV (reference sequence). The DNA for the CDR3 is TGTGCCAGCAGTTTGGGACGGTACTACGAGCAGTACTTC. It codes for CASSLGRYYEQYF.

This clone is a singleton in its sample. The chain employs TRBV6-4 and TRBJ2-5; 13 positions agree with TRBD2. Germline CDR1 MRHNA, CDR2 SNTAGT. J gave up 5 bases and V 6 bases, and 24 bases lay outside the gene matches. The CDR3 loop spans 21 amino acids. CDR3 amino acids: CASRTGGTSGNHANRGETQYF. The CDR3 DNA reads TGTGCCAGCAGGACAGGGGGGACTAGCGGGAATCATGCTAATCGAGGGGAGACCCAGTACTTC.

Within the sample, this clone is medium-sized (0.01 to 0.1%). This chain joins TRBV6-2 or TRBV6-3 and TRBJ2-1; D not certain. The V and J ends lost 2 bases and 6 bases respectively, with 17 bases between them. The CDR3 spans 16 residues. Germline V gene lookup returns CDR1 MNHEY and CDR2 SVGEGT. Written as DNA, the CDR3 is TGTGCCAGCAGTTACCGGGCCGCTACCCCGGCCAATGAGCAGTTCTTC. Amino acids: CASSYRAATPANEQFF.

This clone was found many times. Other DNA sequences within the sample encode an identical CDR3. CDR3 bases: TGTGCCAGCAGCCCCCGGGGGTCCGGGGCCAACGTCCTGACTTTC. Translation gives CASSPRGSGANVLTF. V gene TRBV28 combines with J gene TRBJ2-6; a weak D match, TRBD2 (6 bases). Germline assignment: CDR1 MDHEN and CDR2 SYDVKM. This CDR3 has 15 amino acids. Trimming took 6 bases from V and 4 from J, leaving 13 bases between them.

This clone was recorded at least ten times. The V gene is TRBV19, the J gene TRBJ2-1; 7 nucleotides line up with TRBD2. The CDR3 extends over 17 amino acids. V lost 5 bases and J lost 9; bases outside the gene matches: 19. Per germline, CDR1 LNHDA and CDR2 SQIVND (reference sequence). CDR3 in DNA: TGTGCCAGTAGTGTTACCCGGGCGGGAGCCTCAGGAAGTGAGCAGTTCTTC. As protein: CASSVTRAGASGSEQFF.

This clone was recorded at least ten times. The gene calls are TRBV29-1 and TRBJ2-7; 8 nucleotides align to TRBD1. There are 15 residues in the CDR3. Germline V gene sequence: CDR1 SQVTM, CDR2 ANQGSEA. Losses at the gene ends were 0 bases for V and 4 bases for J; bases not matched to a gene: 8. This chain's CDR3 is CSVEDPRQGIYEQYF. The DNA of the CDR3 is TGCAGCGTTGAAGATCCGAGACAGGGGATTTACGAGCAGTACTTC.

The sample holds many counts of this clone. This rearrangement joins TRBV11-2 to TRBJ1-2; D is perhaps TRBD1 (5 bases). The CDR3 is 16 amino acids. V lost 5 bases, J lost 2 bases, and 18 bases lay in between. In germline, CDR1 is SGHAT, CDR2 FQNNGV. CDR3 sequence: CASSKEGFGGNYGYTF. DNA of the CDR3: TGTGCCAGCAGCAAAGAAGGGTTCGGGGGGAACTATGGCTACACCTTC.

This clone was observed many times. The CDR3 coding sequence is TGTGCCAGCAGCCCCGCGGGGCCGGGGGACACTGAAGCTTTCTTT. Its protein is CASSPAGPGDTEAFF. The V and J genes are TRBV5-4 and TRBJ1-1; D perhaps matches TRBD1 (5 bases). V lost 4 bases to trimming and J lost 3 bases, with 16 bases between them. The length of the CDR3 is 15 residues. Germline CDR1 and CDR2: SGHNT and YYREEE (reference sequence).

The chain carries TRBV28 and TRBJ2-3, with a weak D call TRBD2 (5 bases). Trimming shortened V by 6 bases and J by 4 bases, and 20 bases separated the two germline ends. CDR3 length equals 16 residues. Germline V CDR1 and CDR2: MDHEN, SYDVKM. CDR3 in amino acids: CASSPPLGSMPDTQYF. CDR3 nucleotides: TGTGCCAGCAGCCCACCACTAGGTTCTATGCCAGATACGCAGTATTTT. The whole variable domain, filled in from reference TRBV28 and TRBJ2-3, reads DVKVTQSSRYLVKRTGEKVFLECVQDMDHENMFWYRQDPGLGLRLIYFSYDVKMKEKGDIPEGYSVSREKKERFSLILESASTNQTSMYLCASSPPLGSMPDTQYFGPGTRLTVL.

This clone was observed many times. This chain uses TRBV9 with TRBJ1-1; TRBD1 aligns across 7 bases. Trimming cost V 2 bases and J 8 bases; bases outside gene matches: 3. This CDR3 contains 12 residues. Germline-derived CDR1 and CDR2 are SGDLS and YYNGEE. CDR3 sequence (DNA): TGTGCCAGCAGCGTGGGGGACAGAGAAGCTTTCTTT. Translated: CASSVGDREAFF. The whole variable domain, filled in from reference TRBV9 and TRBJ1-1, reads DSGVTQTPKHLITATGQRVTLRCSPRSGDLSVYWYQQSLDQGLQFLIQYYNGEERAKGNILERFSAQQFPDLHSELNLSSLELGDSALYFCASSVGDREAFFGQGTRLTVV.

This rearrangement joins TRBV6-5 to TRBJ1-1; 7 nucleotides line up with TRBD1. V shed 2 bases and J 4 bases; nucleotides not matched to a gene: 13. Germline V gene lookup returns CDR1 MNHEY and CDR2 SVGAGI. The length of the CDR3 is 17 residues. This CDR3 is CASSYALQGRGVTEAFF. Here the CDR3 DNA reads TGTGCCAGCAGTTACGCGTTACAGGGGAGAGGAGTCACTGAAGCTTTCTTT.

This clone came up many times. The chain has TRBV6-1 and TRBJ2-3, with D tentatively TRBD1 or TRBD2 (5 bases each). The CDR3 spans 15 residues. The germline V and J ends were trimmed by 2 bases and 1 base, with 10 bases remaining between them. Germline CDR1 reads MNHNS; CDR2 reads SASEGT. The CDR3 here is CASSESRDGTDTQYF. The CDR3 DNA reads TGTGCCAGCAGTGAATCCAGGGACGGCACAGATACGCAGTATTTT.

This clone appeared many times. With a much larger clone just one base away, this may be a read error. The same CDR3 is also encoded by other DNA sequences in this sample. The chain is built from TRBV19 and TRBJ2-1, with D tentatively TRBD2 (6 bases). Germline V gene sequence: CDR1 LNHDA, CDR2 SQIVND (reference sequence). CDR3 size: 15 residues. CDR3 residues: CASSIDPSAYNEQFF. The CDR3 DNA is TGTGCCAGTAGTATAGATCCTAGCGCCTACAACGAGCAGTTCTTC. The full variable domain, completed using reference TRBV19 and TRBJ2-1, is DGGITQSPKYLFRKEGQNVTLSCEQNLNHDAMYWYRQDPGQGLRLIYYSQIVNDFQKGDIAEGYSVSREKKESFPLTVTSAQKNPTAFYLCASSIDPSAYNEQFFGPGTRLTVL.

CDR3 coding DNA: TGTGCCAGCAGTTACTCTTCCGGGGTAGAGACCCAGTACTTC. Its translation: CASSYSSGVETQYF. The J gene is TRBJ2-5, the V gene TRBV6-5; D possibly corresponds to TRBD2 (5 bases). The germline V and J ends were trimmed by 0 bases and 4 bases, with 9 bases remaining between them. The CDR3 has 14 residues. Germline-derived CDR1 and CDR2 are MNHEY and SVGAGI.

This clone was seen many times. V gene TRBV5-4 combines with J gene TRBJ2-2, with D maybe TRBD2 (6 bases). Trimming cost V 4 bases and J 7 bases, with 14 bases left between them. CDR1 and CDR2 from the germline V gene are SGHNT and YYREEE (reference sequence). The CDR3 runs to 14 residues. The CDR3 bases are TGTGCCAGCAGCCTTTCGGGGAGGAGCGGGGAGCTGTTTTTT. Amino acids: CASSLSGRSGELFF.